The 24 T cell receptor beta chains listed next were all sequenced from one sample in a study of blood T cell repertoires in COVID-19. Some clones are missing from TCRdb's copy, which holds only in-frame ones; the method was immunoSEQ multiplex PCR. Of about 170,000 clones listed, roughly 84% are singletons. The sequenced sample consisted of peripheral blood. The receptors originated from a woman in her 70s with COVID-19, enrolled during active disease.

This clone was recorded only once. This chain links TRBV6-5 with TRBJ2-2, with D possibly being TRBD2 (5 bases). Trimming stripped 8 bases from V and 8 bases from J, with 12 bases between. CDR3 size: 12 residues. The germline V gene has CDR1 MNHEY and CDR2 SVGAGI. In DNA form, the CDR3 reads TGTGCCAGCGGACTTACCGGTGGGGAGCTGTTTTTT. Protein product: CASGLTGGELFF.

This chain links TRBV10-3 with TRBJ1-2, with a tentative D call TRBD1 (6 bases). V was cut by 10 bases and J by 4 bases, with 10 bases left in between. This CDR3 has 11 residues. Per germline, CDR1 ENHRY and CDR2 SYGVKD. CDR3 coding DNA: TGTGCCACCGGGGACATCTATGGCTACACCTTC. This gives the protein CATGDIYGYTF.

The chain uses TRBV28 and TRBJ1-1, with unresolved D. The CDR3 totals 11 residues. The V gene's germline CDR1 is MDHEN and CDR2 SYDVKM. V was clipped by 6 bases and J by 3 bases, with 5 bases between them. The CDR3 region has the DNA TGTGCCAGCAGCTCCTACACTGAAGCTTTCTTT. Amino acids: CASSSYTEAFF. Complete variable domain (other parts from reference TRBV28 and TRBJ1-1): DVKVTQSSRYLVKRTGEKVFLECVQDMDHENMFWYRQDPGLGLRLIYFSYDVKMKEKGDIPEGYSVSREKKERFSLILESASTNQTSMYLCASSSYTEAFFGQGTRLTVV.

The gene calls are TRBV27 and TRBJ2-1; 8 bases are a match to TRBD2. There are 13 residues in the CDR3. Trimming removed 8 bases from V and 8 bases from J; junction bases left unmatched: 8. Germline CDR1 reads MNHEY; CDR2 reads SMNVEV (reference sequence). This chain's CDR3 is CASRTSLIDEQFF. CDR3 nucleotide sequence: TGTGCCAGCCGGACTAGCCTTATCGATGAGCAGTTCTTC.

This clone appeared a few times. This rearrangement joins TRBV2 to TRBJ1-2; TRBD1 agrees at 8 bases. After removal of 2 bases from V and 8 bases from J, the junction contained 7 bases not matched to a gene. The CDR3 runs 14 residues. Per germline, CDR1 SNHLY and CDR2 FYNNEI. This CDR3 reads CASSEQGAKEGYTF. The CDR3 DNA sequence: TGTGCCAGCAGTGAACAGGGGGCTAAGGAGGGCTACACCTTC.

CDR3 residues: CASGLGMGGETQYF. DNA for the CDR3: TGTGCTAGTGGTTTGGGGATGGGGGGAGAGACCCAGTACTTC. The chain employs TRBV12-5 and TRBJ2-5; tentatively, D is TRBD2 (6 bases). V lost 1 base and J lost 4, with 10 bases in between. The CDR3 loop spans 14 amino acids. Germline assignment: CDR1 LGHNT and CDR2 FRNRAP. The full variable domain, in which reference TRBV12-5 and TRBJ2-5 provide the parts outside the CDR3, is DARVTQTPRHKVTEMGQEVTMRCQPILGHNTVFWYRQTMMQGLELLAYFRNRAPLDDSGMPKDRFSAEMPDATLATLKIQPSEPRDSAVYFCASGLGMGGETQYFGPGTRLLVL.

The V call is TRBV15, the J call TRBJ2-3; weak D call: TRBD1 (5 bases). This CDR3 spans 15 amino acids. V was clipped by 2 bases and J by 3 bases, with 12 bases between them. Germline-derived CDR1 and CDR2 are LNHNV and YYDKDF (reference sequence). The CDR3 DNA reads TGTGCCACCAGCAGAAGCAGGGTTGAAACAGATACGCAGTATTTT. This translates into CATSRSRVETDTQYF.

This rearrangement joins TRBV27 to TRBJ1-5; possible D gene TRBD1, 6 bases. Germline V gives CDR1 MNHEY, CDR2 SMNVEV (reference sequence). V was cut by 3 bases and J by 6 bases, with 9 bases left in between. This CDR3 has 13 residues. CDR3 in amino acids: CASSLGGPQPQHF. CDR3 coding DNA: TGTGCCAGCAGTTTGGGGGGGCCTCAGCCCCAGCATTTT.

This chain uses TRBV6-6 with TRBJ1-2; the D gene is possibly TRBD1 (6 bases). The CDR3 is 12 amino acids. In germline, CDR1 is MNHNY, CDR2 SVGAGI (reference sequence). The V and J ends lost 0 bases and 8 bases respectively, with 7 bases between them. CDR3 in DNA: TGTGCCAGCAGTTACTCAGGGGGAGGCTACACCTTC. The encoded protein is CASSYSGGGYTF.

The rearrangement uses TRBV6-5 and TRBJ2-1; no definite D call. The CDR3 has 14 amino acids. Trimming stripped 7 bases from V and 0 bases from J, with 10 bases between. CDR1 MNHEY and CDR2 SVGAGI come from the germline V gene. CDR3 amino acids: CASISRSSYNEQFF. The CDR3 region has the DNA TGTGCCAGCATCTCGCGGAGCTCCTACAATGAGCAGTTCTTC.

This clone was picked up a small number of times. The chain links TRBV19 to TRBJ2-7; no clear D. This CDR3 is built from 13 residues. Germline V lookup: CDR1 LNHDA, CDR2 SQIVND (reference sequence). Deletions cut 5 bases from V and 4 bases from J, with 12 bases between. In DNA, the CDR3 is TGTGCCAGTAGTCTTGAGGATTCATACGAGCAGTACTTC. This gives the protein CASSLEDSYEQYF.

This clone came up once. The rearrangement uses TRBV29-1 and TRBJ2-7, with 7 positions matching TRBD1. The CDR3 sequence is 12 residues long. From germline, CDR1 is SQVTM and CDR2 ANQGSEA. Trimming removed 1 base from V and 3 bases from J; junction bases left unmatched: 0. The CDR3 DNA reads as TGCAGCGTTGAAGGACAGGGCTACGAGCAGTACTTC. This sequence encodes CSVEGQGYEQYF.

The CDR3 coding sequence is TGTGCCAGCAGTCCACAGGGCTATTCACCCCTCCACTTT. The encoded protein is CASSPQGYSPLHF. V gene TRBV6-6 combines with J gene TRBJ1-6; TRBD1 might be the D (6 bases). The germline V and J ends were trimmed by 5 bases and 8 bases, with 10 bases remaining between them. The CDR3 length is 13 residues. Germline-derived CDR1 and CDR2 are MNHNY and SVGAGI (reference sequence).

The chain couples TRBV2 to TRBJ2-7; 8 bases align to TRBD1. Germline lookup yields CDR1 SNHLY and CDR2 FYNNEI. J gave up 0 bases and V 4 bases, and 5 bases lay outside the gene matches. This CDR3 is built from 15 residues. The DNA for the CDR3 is TGTGCCAGCAGTGGCGGGACAGGCAGCTCCTACGAGCAGTACGTC. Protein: CASSGGTGSSYEQYV.

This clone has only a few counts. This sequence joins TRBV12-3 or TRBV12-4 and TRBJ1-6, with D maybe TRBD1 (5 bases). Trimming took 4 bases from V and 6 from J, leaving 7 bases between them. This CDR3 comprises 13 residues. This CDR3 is CASSSDSNSPLHF. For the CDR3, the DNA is TGTGCCAGCAGTTCCGACAGTAATTCACCCCTCCACTTT.

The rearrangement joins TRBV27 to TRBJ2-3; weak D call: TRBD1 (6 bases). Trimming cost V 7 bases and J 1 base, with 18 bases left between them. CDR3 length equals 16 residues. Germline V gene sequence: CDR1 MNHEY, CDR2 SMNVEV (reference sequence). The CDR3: CASTDYREEGTDTQYF. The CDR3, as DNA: TGTGCCAGCACCGACTACAGGGAAGAGGGCACAGATACGCAGTATTTT.

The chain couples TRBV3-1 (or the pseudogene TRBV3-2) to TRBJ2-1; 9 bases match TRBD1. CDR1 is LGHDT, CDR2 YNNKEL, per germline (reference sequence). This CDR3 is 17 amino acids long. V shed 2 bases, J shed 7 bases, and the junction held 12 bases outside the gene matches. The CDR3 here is CASSQRSVTGGGNEQFF. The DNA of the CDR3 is TGTGCCAGCAGCCAAAGAAGTGTTACAGGGGGCGGGAATGAGCAGTTCTTC.

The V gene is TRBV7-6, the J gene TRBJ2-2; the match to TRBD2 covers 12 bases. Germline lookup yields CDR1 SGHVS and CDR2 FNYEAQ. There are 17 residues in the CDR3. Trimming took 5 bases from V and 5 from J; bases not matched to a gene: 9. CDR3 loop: CASSPSPSGRATGELFF. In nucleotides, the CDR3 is TGTGCCAGCAGCCCATCCCCTAGCGGGAGGGCAACCGGGGAGCTGTTTTTT.

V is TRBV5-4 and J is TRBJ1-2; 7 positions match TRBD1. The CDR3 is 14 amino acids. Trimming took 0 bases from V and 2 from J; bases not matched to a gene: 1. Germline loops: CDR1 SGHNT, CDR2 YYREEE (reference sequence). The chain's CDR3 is CASSLEGGNYGYTF. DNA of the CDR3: TGTGCCAGCAGCTTGGAAGGGGGCAACTATGGCTACACCTTC.

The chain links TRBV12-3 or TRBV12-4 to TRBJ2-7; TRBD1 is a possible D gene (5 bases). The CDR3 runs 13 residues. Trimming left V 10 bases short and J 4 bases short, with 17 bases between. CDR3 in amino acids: CATLQDGVYEQYF. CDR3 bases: TGTGCCACCCTACAGGACGGTGTTTACGAGCAGTACTTC.

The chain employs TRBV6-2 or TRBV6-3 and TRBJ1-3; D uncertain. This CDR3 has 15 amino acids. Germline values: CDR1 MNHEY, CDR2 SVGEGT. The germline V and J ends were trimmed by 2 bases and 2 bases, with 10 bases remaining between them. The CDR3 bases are TGTGCCAGCAGTTACAACACCGGGGCTGGAAACACCATATATTTT. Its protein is CASSYNTGAGNTIYF.

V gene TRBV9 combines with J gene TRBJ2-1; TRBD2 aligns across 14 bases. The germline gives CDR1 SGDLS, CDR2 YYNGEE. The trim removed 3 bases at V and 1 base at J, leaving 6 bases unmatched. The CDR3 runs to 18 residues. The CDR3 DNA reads TGTGCCAGCAGCGGCGGACTAGCGGGGGGACAGTCCTACAATGAGCAGTTCTTC. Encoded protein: CASSGGLAGGQSYNEQFF.

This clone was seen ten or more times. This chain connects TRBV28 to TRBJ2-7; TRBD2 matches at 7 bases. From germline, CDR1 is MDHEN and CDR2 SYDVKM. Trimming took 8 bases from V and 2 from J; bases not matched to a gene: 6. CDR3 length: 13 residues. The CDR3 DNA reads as TGTGCCAGCTGGGGAGGGAGGACCTACGAGCAGTACTTC. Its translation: CASWGGRTYEQYF.

This CDR3 reads CASSDRGAGETQYF. CDR3 sequence (DNA): TGTGCCAGCAGTGATCGGGGGGCCGGGGAGACCCAGTACTTC. The J gene is TRBJ2-5, the V gene TRBV25-1, with D possibly matching TRBD2 (7 bases). Germline CDR1 is MGHDK and CDR2 is SYGVNS. Between the trimmed V and J ends, which lost 3 bases and 5 bases, there was a span of 13 bases. The CDR3 is 14 residues long.